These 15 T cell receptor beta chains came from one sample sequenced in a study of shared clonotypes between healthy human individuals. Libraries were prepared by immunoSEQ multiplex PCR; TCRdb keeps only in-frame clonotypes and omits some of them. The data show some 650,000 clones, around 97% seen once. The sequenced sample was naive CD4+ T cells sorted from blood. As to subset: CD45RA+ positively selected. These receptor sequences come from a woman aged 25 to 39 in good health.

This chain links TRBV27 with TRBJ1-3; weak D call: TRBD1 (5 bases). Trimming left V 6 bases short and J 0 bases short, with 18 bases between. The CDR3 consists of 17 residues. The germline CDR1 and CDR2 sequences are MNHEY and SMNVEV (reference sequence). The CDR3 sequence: CASRESVGGNSGNTIYF. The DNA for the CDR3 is TGTGCCAGCAGGGAGTCGGTTGGGGGAAACTCTGGAAACACCATATATTTT.

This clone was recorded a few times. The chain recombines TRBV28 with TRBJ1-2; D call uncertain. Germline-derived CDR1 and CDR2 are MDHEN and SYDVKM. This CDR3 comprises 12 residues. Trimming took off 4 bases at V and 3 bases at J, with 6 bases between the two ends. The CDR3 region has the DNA TGTGCCAGCAGTTGGCGGGACTATGGCTACACCTTC. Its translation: CASSWRDYGYTF.

This CDR3 reads CASSQLIYEKLFF. The CDR3 DNA reads as TGTGCCAGCAGCCAATTGATATACGAAAAACTGTTTTTT. The chain is built from TRBV16 and TRBJ1-4; D remains ambiguous. Deletions cut 1 base from V and 8 bases from J, with 8 bases between. The V gene's germline CDR1 is KGHSY and CDR2 FQNENV. The CDR3 has 13 residues.

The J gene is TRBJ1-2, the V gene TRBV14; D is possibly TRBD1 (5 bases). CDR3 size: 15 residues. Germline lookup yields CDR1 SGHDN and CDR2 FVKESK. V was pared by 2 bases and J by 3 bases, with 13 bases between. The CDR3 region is CASSQFQGVDYGYTF. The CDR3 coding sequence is TGTGCCAGCAGCCAATTTCAAGGGGTTGACTATGGCTACACCTTC.

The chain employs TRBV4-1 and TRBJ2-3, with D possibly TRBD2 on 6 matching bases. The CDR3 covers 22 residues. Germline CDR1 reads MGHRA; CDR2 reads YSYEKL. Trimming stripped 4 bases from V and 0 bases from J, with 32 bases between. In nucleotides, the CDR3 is TGCGCCAGCAGCCCGAGCCCTGACAGCGACGGACTACTCCTCCGGAGCACAGATACGCAGTATTTT. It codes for CASSPSPDSDGLLLRSTDTQYF.

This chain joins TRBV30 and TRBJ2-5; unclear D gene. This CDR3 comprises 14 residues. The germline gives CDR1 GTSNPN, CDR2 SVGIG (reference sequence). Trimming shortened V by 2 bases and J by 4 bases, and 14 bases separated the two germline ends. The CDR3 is CAWSRTGSPETQYF. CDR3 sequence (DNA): TGTGCCTGGAGTCGAACGGGTTCCCCAGAGACCCAGTACTTC.

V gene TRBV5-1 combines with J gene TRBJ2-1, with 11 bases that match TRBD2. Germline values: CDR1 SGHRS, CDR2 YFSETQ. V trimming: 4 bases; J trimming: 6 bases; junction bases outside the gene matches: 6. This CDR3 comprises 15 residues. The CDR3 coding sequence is TGCGCCAGCAGCCACCAAGGGACTAGCGGCAATGAGCAGTTCTTC. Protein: CASSHQGTSGNEQFF.

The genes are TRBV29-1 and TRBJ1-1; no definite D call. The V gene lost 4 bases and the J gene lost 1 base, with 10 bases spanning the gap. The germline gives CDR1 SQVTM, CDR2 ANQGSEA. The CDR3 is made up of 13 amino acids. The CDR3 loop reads CSVGERKNTEAFF. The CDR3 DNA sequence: TGCAGCGTTGGGGAACGGAAGAACACTGAAGCTTTCTTT.

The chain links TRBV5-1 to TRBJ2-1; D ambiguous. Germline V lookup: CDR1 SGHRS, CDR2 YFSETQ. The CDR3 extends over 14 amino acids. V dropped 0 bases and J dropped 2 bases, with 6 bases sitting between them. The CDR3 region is CASSLVATYNEQFF. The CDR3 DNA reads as TGCGCCAGCAGCTTGGTGGCTACCTACAATGAGCAGTTCTTC.

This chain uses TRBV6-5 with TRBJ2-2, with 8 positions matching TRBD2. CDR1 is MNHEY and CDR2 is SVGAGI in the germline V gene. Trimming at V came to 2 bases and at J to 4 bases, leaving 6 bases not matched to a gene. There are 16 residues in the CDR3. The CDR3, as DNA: TGTGCCAGCAGTTACCTGTCGGGAGGGGGCACCGGGGAGCTGTTTTTT. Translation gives CASSYLSGGGTGELFF.

CDR3 amino acids: CASSSGGLVYNTGELFF. The CDR3 nucleotides are TGTGCCAGCAGCTCCGGGGGACTAGTTTATAACACCGGGGAGCTGTTTTTT. The genes are TRBV27 and TRBJ2-2; 8 nucleotides match TRBD2. CDR3 length equals 17 residues. In germline, CDR1 is MNHEY, CDR2 SMNVEV (reference sequence). Unmatched junction bases numbered 11, after V lost 6 bases and J lost 2 bases.

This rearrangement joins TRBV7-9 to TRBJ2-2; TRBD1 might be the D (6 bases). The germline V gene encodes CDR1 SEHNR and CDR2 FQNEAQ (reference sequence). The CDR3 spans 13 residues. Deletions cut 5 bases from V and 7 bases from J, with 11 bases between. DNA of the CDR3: TGTGCCAGCAGCAACCGGGGACACGGGGAGCTGTTTTTT. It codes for CASSNRGHGELFF. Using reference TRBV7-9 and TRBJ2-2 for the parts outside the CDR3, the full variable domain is DTGVSQNPRHKITKRGQNVTFRCDPISEHNRLYWYRQTLGQGPEFLTYFQNEAQLEKSRLLSDRFSAERPKGSFSTLEIQRTEQGDSAMYLCASSNRGHGELFFGEGSRLTVL.

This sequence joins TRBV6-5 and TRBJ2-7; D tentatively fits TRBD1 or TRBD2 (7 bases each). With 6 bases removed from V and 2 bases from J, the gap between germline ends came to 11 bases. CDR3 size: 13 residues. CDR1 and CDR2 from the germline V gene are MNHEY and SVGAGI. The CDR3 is CASRAGTAYEQYF. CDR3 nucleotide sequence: TGTGCCAGCAGAGCGGGGACAGCCTACGAGCAGTACTTC.

CDR3 nucleotide sequence: TGTGCCAGCAGTCAACAGGGTTGGGGGGACACTGAAGCTTTCTTT. This codes for CASSQQGWGDTEAFF. This chain connects TRBV6-1 to TRBJ1-1; possibly TRBD1 for D (6 bases). Trimming cost V 5 bases and J 3 bases, with 16 bases left between them. Germline V gene data show CDR1 as MNHNS and CDR2 as SASEGT. CDR3 size: 15 residues.

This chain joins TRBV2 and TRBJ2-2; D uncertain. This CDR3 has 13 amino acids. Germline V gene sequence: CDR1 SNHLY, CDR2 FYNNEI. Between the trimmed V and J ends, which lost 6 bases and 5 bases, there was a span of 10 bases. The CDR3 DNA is TGTGCCAGCAGCACCGGGTATACCGGGGAGCTGTTTTTT. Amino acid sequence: CASSTGYTGELFF.